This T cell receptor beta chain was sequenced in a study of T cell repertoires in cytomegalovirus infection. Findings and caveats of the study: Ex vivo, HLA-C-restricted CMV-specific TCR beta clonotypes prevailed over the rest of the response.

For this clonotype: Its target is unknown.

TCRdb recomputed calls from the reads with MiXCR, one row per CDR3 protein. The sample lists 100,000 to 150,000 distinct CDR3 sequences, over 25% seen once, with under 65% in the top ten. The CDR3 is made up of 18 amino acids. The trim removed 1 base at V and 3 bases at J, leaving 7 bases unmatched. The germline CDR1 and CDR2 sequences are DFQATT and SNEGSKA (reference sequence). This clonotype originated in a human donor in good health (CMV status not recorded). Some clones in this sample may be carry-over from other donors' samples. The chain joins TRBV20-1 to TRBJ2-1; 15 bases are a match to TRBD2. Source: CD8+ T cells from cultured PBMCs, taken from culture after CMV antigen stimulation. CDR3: CSARGTSGGAGVYNEQFF. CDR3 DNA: TGCAGTGCTAGAGGGACTAGCGGGGGGGCTGGTGTCTACAATGAGCAGTTCTTC.